Sequencing of this T cell receptor beta chain was carried out in a study of neoadjuvant nivolumab and ipilimumab in lung cancer. About the research overall: The combination arm added day-1 ipilimumab 1 mg/kg to nivolumab 3 mg/kg on days 1, 15, 29.

The CDR3 runs to 15 residues. J was trimmed by 5 bases and V by 4 bases; bases with no gene match: 11. Germline CDR1 SGHRS, CDR2 YFSETQ. Method: immunoSEQ multiplex PCR; TCRdb's copy keeps in-frame clones and lacks some. Here the sample spans roughly 39,000 clones, 89% being singletons. Study-wide findings and caveats: From pretherapy to surgery, tumor richness and clonality rose with dual therapy. Only a single major-pathologic-response sample was available for clonality analysis.

In regard to this clone: The antigen is not known.

The source of this sequence is an adult with non-small cell lung cancer. Material: peripheral blood, obtained before neoadjuvant nivolumab, alone or with ipilimumab. V is TRBV5-1 and J is TRBJ2-5; 7 nucleotides agree with TRBD1. In DNA, the CDR3 is TGCGCCAGCAGCCAACAGGGGACCGGTGGGGAGACCCAGTACTTC. The encoded protein is CASSQQGTGGETQYF.